The source of this T cell receptor (beta chain) is a study of OX40 agonist ivuxolimab in advanced cancers. At the level of the study: The patients' treatment was ivuxolimab, an agonistic anti-OX40 (CD134) antibody. From about 23 to 85 years was the age range, with a mean of around 60 years, and around 84% were male.

At baseline, cycle 4 day 1, and cycle 7 day 1, blood was sampled. Germline CDR1 and CDR2: LNHDA and SQIVND (reference sequence). After removal of 3 bases from V and 8 bases from J, the junction contained 9 bases not matched to a gene. The CDR3 extends over 15 amino acids. Only in-frame clones appear in the TCRdb table, and some are missing; sequencing was by immunoSEQ multiplex PCR. The table records about 22,000 clones, more than 70% of them present only once. Specimen: CD4+ or CD8+ T cells sorted from blood, collected in a trial of the OX40 agonist ivuxolimab. The TCR was taken from an adult with an advanced solid tumor such as melanoma, head and neck, liver or kidney cancer. The rearrangement uses TRBV19 and TRBJ1-1; 10 bases fit TRBD1. As DNA, the CDR3 is TGTGCCAGTAGTATGGGTCTCGGGACAGGGGTCGAAGCTTTCTTT. Protein: CASSMGLGTGVEAFF.